The T cell receptor (beta chain) under discussion was sequenced for a study of CD8+CD57+ T cells in acquired aplastic anemia. There are many counts of this clonotype. The TCR beta profiling, which covered VDJ combination and CDR3 sequence, was carried out using genomic DNA as the template. TCRdb reanalysed the reads using MiXCR and keeps one entry per CDR3 protein. The sample consists of some 140,000 distinct CDR3 sequences, around two fifths of them appearing once. V lost 0 bases to trimming and J lost 8 bases, with 13 bases between them. This CDR3 has 13 residues. The germline CDR1 and CDR2 sequences are DFQATT and SNEGSKA (reference sequence).

The sequenced sample consisted of sorted CD4+, CD8+, or CD8+CD57+ T cells (not recorded which) from PBMCs. The TCR comes from a human donor in good health, serving as a control. The rearrangement uses TRBV20-1 and TRBJ1-2; D gene uncertain. Written as DNA, the CDR3 is TGCAGTGCTAGAGATGCGGTCTCTGACGGCTACACCTTC. Its protein product is CSARDAVSDGYTF.